Each of the 12 T cell receptor beta chains below was sequenced from the same sample in a study of response to subunit inactivated influenza vaccine. TCRdb re-called the RT-PCR reads with MiXCR, one entry per CDR3 protein. There are about 540,000 distinct CDR3 sequences in the sample; around a quarter occur only once, and about 2.8% lies in the top ten. This same sample was also taken into another study, of T cells expressing NK-cell markers. That study reports: cDNA encoding TCR beta was synthesized via 5'RACE template switching incorporating UMIs.

The sequences come from CD4+ T cells sorted from PBMCs, collected roughly 12 days after vaccination. These receptors were obtained from a man in his forties or fifties who received an inactivated influenza vaccine.

V and J are TRBV2 and TRBJ2-1; D gene uncertain. Between the trimmed V and J ends, which lost 1 base and 3 bases, there was a span of 4 bases. Germline V gives CDR1 SNHLY, CDR2 FYNNEI. This CDR3 contains 13 residues. CDR3 in amino acids: CASSEVVYNEQFF. CDR3 nucleotide sequence: TGTGCCAGCAGTGAAGTTGTCTACAATGAGCAGTTCTTC.

This clonotype was seen more than once but under ten times. V and J are TRBV19 and TRBJ2-3; 8 nucleotides agree with TRBD1. Trimming cost V 6 bases and J 1 base; bases outside gene matches: 6. In germline, CDR1 is LNHDA, CDR2 SQIVND (reference sequence). The CDR3 extends over 15 amino acids. DNA for the CDR3: TGTGCCAGTAGAAGCCCGGGACAGGGCACAGATACGCAGTATTTT. Its protein is CASRSPGQGTDTQYF.

Concerning this clonotype itself: Because the CDR3 is missing its conserved closing phenylalanine or tryptophan, this is likely a read error. This chain joins TRBV7-2 and TRBJ2-1; 9 bases fit TRBD2. From germline, CDR1 is SGHTA and CDR2 FQGNSA. The CDR3 has 14 residues. Trimming at V came to 4 bases and at J to 9 bases, leaving 7 bases not matched to a gene. The CDR3 sequence is CASSSSGRRGEQFL. Here the CDR3 DNA reads TGTGCCAGCAGCTCGAGCGGGAGGAGGGGTGAGCAGTTCCTC.

This clonotype has only a few counts. The chain has TRBV5-1 and TRBJ2-3, with D unresolved. Germline V CDR1 and CDR2: SGHRS, YFSETQ. V lost 6 bases, J lost 1 base, and 9 bases lay in between. CDR3 length equals 13 residues. The CDR3 spells CASKPTGTDTQYF. The CDR3 DNA reads TGCGCCAGCAAGCCTACAGGCACAGATACGCAGTATTTT.

This chain joins TRBV6-1 and TRBJ2-7, with 10 bases aligning to TRBD1. Germline V gene lookup returns CDR1 MNHNS and CDR2 SASEGT. The CDR3 has 17 residues. V was pared by 5 bases and J by 3 bases, with 13 bases of the junction left unmatched. The DNA of the CDR3 is TGTGCCAGCAGTAGCCGGGACAGGGGCCTCCGGGACTACGAGCAGTACTTC. Translation gives CASSSRDRGLRDYEQYF.

This clonotype was counted a single time. This chain joins TRBV20-1 and TRBJ2-1; a weak D match, TRBD2 (6 bases). The CDR3 is made up of 10 amino acids. Trimming shortened V by 3 bases and J by 13 bases, and 10 bases separated the two germline ends. CDR1 is DFQATT, CDR2 SNEGSKA, per germline (reference sequence). CDR3 DNA: TGCAGTGCTAGTGGCGGGGATCAGTTCTTC. As protein: CSASGGDQFF.

This chain joins TRBV7-6 and TRBJ2-7; possibly TRBD1 for D (6 bases). The germline V and J ends were trimmed by 5 bases and 2 bases, with 13 bases remaining between them. The CDR3 totals 14 residues. The germline V gene encodes CDR1 SGHVS and CDR2 FNYEAQ. The CDR3 region is CASSPRDTAYEQYF. In DNA, the CDR3 is TGTGCCAGCAGCCCCCGGGACACGGCCTACGAGCAGTACTTC. The variable domain in full, completed from reference TRBV7-6 and TRBJ2-7, reads GAGVSQSPRYKVTKRGQDVALRCDPISGHVSLYWYRQALGQGPEFLTYFNYEAQQDKSGLPNDRFSAERPEGSISTLTIQRTEQRDSAMYRCASSPRDTAYEQYFGPGTRLTVT.

This clonotype was counted only a few times. The gene calls are TRBV20-1 and TRBJ2-7, with a possible D match to TRBD1 (6 bases). The CDR3 is made up of 14 amino acids. V was shortened by 6 bases and J by 2 bases, with 17 bases between the two germline ends. In germline, CDR1 is DFQATT, CDR2 SNEGSKA (reference sequence). The CDR3 bases are TGCAGTGCCACTCAAGCAGGGGCAACCTACGAGCAGTACTTC. It specifies CSATQAGATYEQYF.

There are a few counts of this clonotype. This chain joins TRBV7-2 and TRBJ2-3, with no clear D. From germline, CDR1 is SGHTA and CDR2 FQGNSA. The CDR3 totals 13 residues. Trimming pared 4 bases from V and 6 bases from J, leaving 11 bases between. This chain's CDR3 is CASSSAARDTQYF. Here the CDR3 DNA reads TGTGCCAGCAGCTCGGCGGCCCGGGATACGCAGTATTTT.

The chain employs TRBV7-9 and TRBJ1-2; no definite D call. V shed 1 base and J shed 8 bases, with 8 bases lying between them. The length of the CDR3 is 12 residues. Germline-derived CDR1 and CDR2 are SEHNR and FQNEAQ (reference sequence). The CDR3, as DNA: TGTGCCAGCAGCTTAGTACTGGAAGGCTACACCTTC. This translates into CASSLVLEGYTF.

This clonotype has a handful of counts. The chain joins TRBV12-3 or TRBV12-4 to TRBJ1-2, with 9 bases matching TRBD1. J gave up 8 bases and V 6 bases, and 4 bases lay outside the gene matches. CDR3 length equals 12 residues. The CDR3, as DNA: TGTGCCAGCAGAAGGACAGGGGAAGGCTACACCTTC. Its protein product is CASRRTGEGYTF.

The gene calls are TRBV11-2 and TRBJ2-4; TRBD1 is a possible D gene (5 bases). Germline V gives CDR1 SGHAT, CDR2 FQNNGV. This CDR3 spans 17 amino acids. V was cut by 5 bases and J by 2 bases, with 19 bases left in between. This chain's CDR3 is CASSGRVLGRSKNIQYF. CDR3 DNA sequence: TGTGCCAGCAGCGGCAGGGTACTCGGTCGGTCCAAAAACATTCAGTACTTC.